This T cell receptor beta chain stems from a study of cytomegalovirus exposure and HLA in healthy donors. Notes on the study in general: A later analysis showed HLA-associated TCR beta chains outstripping equally common others in clonal expansion.

About this clone itself: The antigen remains undetermined.

PCR used 60 Vbeta primers and 13 Jbeta primers. Sequenced by immunoSEQ multiplex PCR; TCRdb stores in-frame clones only, minus some. The data contain some 150,000 clones, roughly four fifths of them singletons. CDR1 and CDR2 (germline): SGHRS, YFSETQ. The CDR3 runs 14 residues. Trimming took 4 bases from V and 8 from J; bases not matched to a gene: 11. The V and J genes are TRBV5-1 and TRBJ1-2, with 7 bases identical to TRBD1. The source of this sequence is a female donor in good health and CMV-seropositive. Sequencing was carried out using PBMCs. The DNA for the CDR3 is TGCGCCAGCAGCGAAGGGGGCGCGATTGGCGGCTACACCTTC. Translating it yields CASSEGGAIGGYTF.